This T cell receptor (beta chain) was recorded in a study of Ad26.COV2.S vaccination and SARS-CoV-2 variants. Study background: Ad26.COV2.S, an intramuscular injection, was given once or twice 56 days apart.

Germline assignment: CDR1 GTSNPN and CDR2 SVGIG (reference sequence). The CDR3 has 14 residues. The ends were cut back, 3 bases at V and 3 bases at J, with 11 bases in the middle. The data were produced by immunoSEQ multiplex PCR, yet TCRdb's version contains in-frame clones alone and is incomplete. The repertoire holds a few hundred thousand clones, with 83% as singletons. Regarding this clone: Its specificity is unknown.

Regarding the study as a whole: Compared with placebo recipients, vaccine recipients had higher spike-specific TCR breadth. The breadth of spike-specific CD8+ and CD4+ T cell responses after vaccination was reportedly substantial.

Documented treatment: some 19 received Ad26.COV2.S at low or high dose, single or two shots; 5 received placebo; per-sample allocation not given. Repertoires come from day 63 after the first vaccine or placebo injection. The sequenced sample was peripheral blood, obtained in a trial of Ad26.COV2.S vaccine versus placebo. This chain connects TRBV30 to TRBJ1-4; D unresolved. The receptor comes from a person aged 18-60 years who received the Ad26.COV2.S COVID-19 vaccine or a placebo. CDR3 sequence (DNA): TGTGCCTGGAGGGTGGAGCACGCTAATGAAAAACTGTTTTTT. The encoded protein is CAWRVEHANEKLFF. The whole variable domain, remainder taken from reference TRBV30 and TRBJ1-4, is SQTIHQWPATLVQPVGSPLSLECTVEGTSNPNLYWYRQAAGRGLQLLFYSVGIGQISSEVPQNLSASRPQDRQFILSSKKLLLSDSGFYLCAWRVEHANEKLFFGSGTQLSVL.